This TCR beta chain was sequenced in a study of CD8+ T cells in alopecia areata. Whole-study findings and limits: Normal scalp had lower clonality than lesional scalp, with alopecia totalis/universalis lesions showing this most strongly.

A word on this clone: Its antigen is currently unknown.

Sequencing relied on a cDNA template that was reverse transcribed from extracted RNA. The repertoire was sequenced with immunoSEQ multiplex PCR; TCRdb's copy has only in-frame clones and lacks some. The table records about 76,000 clones, 66% of them present only once. Specified treatment: oral pan-JAK inhibitor, 5-10 mg twice daily. Peripheral blood and lesional scalp punch biopsies were taken from alopecia areata patients. Using a FACSAria, the CD4+ and CD8+ T cells were sorted from the PBMCs. CDR1 LGHNA and CDR2 YNFKEQ come from the germline V gene. The CDR3 has 17 amino acids. With V trimmed by 1 base and J by 6 bases, 15 bases remained unmatched.

Sequenced material: CD8+ T cells sorted from blood, taken at week 24, from a patient treated with tofacitinib. This chain uses TRBV4-2 with TRBJ2-7, with TRBD1 matching over 7 bases. The origin of this receptor is a human donor with alopecia areata. The DNA of the CDR3 is TGTGCCAGCAGCCAAGTAGGCGACAGGGCCCTAGTCCTCGAGCAGTACTTC. This gives the protein CASSQVGDRALVLEQYF.